The 5 T cell receptor beta chains below all came from one sample that was sequenced in a study of blood T cell repertoires in COVID-19. The repertoire was sequenced with immunoSEQ multiplex PCR; TCRdb's copy has only in-frame clones and lacks some. There are roughly 280,000 clones in the sample; roughly 90% occur only once, and 2% to 2.5% lies in the top ten. Sequenced: peripheral blood. The receptors derive from a man aged 45-65 years with acute or convalescent COVID-19.

The chain recombines TRBV10-3 with TRBJ2-3; 9 bases are a match to TRBD1. The CDR3 contains 15 residues. V was pared by 4 bases and J by 1 base, with 3 bases of the junction left unmatched. Germline V lookup: CDR1 ENHRY, CDR2 SYGVKD. CDR3 bases: TGTGCCATCAGTGGGACAGGGGTGGGCACAGATACGCAGTATTTT. Its protein product is CAISGTGVGTDTQYF.

This chain joins TRBV10-1 and TRBJ2-7; D remains unclear. Germline CDR1 and CDR2: WNHNN and SYGVQD (reference sequence). The CDR3 contains 14 residues. V shed 2 bases and J shed 1 base, with 9 bases lying between them. This CDR3 is CASSEVGRSYEQYF. The CDR3 region has the DNA TGCGCCAGCAGTGAGGTGGGCAGATCCTACGAGCAGTACTTC.

The chain couples TRBV6-5 to TRBJ1-6, with 8 bases that match TRBD1. CDR1 and CDR2 (germline): MNHEY, SVGAGI. This CDR3 spans 14 amino acids. Trimming cost V 6 bases and J 5 bases; bases outside gene matches: 3. CDR3 DNA: TGTGCCAGCAGACCGACAGGGGATAATTCACCCCTCCACTTT. Its translation: CASRPTGDNSPLHF.

J is TRBJ2-1 and V is TRBV12-5; tentatively, D is TRBD2 (6 bases). Germline assignment: CDR1 LGHNT and CDR2 FRNRAP. The V end lost 5 bases, the J end lost 4 bases, and 9 bases lay between the germline ends. The CDR3 covers 13 residues. The DNA of the CDR3 is TGTGCTAGTGGTACGGGACTTTACAATGAGCAGTTCTTC. Residues: CASGTGLYNEQFF.

V gene TRBV27 combines with J gene TRBJ2-7; 7 nucleotides match TRBD1. CDR3 size: 17 residues. CDR1 and CDR2 from the germline V gene are MNHEY and SMNVEV (reference sequence). The trim removed 5 bases at V and 8 bases at J, leaving 21 bases unmatched. The CDR3 DNA is TGTGCCAGCAGTCCCCAGACAGGGTTTGGGAAGGAGGTCCAGCAGTACTTC. It yields the protein CASSPQTGFGKEVQQYF.